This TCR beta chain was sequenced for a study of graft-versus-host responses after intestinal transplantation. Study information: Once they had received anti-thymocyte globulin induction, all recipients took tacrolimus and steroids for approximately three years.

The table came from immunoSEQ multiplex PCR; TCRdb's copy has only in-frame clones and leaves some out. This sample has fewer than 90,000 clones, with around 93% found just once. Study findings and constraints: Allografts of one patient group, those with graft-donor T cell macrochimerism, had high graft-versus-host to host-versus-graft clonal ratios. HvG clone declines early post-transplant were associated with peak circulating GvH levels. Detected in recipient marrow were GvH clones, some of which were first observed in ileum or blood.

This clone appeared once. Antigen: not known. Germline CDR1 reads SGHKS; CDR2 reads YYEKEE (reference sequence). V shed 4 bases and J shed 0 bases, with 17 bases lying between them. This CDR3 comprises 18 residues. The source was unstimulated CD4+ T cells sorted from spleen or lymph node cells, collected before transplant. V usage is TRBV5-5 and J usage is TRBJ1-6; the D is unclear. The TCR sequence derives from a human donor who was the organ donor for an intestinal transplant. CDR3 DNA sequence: TGTGCCAGCAGCCCATTAATAACATGGAGCTCCTATAATTCACCCCTCCACTTT. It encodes CASSPLITWSSYNSPLHF.